One sample yielded the 8 T cell receptor beta chains listed below, sequenced in a study of control samples from healthy donors and cancer patients. The assay was immunoSEQ multiplex PCR, and TCRdb's table has in-frame clones only and misses some. The table lists approximately 150,000 clones, approximately 94% of them singletons, with 11% to 15% in the top ten. Sequences were obtained from PBMCs. The receptors originated from a man between 60 and 70 years old with colorectal cancer.

The V call is TRBV5-6, the J call TRBJ1-2, with D possibly being TRBD1 (5 bases). CDR3 length: 14 amino acids. Germline CDR1 reads SGHDT; CDR2 reads YYEEEE. Trimming shortened V by 0 bases and J by 4 bases, and 10 bases separated the two germline ends. CDR3 bases: TGTGCCAGCAGCTTGGGTGACAGTACCTATGGCTACACCTTC. Amino acid sequence: CASSLGDSTYGYTF.

The gene calls are TRBV6-5 and TRBJ2-5; D may be TRBD1 or TRBD2 (6 bases each). This CDR3 comprises 13 residues. V gave up 7 bases and J gave up 1 base, with 10 bases separating them. Germline V CDR1 and CDR2: MNHEY, SVGAGI. In nucleotides, the CDR3 is TGTGCCAGCACTACGGGGGCCCAAGAGACCCAGTACTTC. Amino acid sequence: CASTTGAQETQYF.

The chain couples TRBV4-2 to TRBJ2-3, with a weak D call TRBD2 (6 bases). CDR1 and CDR2 from the germline V gene are LGHNA and YNFKEQ. CDR3 length: 15 residues. Trimming pared 1 base from V and 4 bases from J, leaving 12 bases between. The CDR3, as DNA: TGTGCCAGCAGCCAAGTCGGGGGTGGCCCAGATACGCAGTATTTT. Its protein product is CASSQVGGGPDTQYF.

The V gene is TRBV4-1, the J gene TRBJ2-4; the match to TRBD2 covers 12 bases. The CDR3 loop spans 22 amino acids. Per the germline V gene, CDR1 is MGHRA and CDR2 is YSYEKL. The ends lost 4 bases at V and 0 bases at J; junction bases unmatched: 19. The CDR3 is CASSPLGGGTSGGPLAKNIQYF. The CDR3 DNA sequence: TGCGCCAGCAGCCCCCTCGGAGGGGGAACTAGCGGGGGGCCTCTAGCCAAAAACATTCAGTACTTC.

The rearrangement uses TRBV3-1 (or the pseudogene TRBV3-2) and TRBJ2-5; 10 bases map to TRBD2. The CDR3 is 13 amino acids. Germline-derived CDR1 and CDR2 are LGHDT and YNNKEL (reference sequence). Trimming removed 10 bases from V and 4 bases from J; junction bases left unmatched: 6. CDR3 sequence (DNA): TGTGCCATCCAGCGGGGGGGCGGAGAGACCCAGTACTTC. Its translation: CAIQRGGGETQYF.

The chain couples TRBV2 to TRBJ2-7; D may correspond to TRBD1 or TRBD2 (5 bases each). There are 15 residues in the CDR3. The germline V gene encodes CDR1 SNHLY and CDR2 FYNNEI. V dropped 2 bases and J dropped 1 base, with 12 bases sitting between them. As DNA, the CDR3 is TGTGCCAGCAGTGAAAGGGACGTTGGTTCCTACGAGCAGTACTTC. Translated, it gives CASSERDVGSYEQYF.

The chain couples TRBV2 to TRBJ2-7; 11 bases fit TRBD1. The CDR3 has 14 residues. Germline V CDR1 and CDR2: SNHLY, FYNNEI. V lost 6 bases and J lost 1; bases outside the gene matches: 2. The CDR3 DNA follows: TGTGCCAGCAGCGGACAGGGGGCATCCTACGAGCAGTACTTC. Residues: CASSGQGASYEQYF. Looking up the rest from reference TRBV2 and TRBJ2-7 gives the full variable domain: EPEVTQTPSHQVTQMGQEVILRCVPISNHLYFYWYRQILGQKVEFLVSFYNNEISEKSEIFDDQFSVERPDGSNFTLKIRSTKLEDSAMYFCASSGQGASYEQYFGPGTRLTVT.

V gene TRBV15 combines with J gene TRBJ1-3; D gene unclear. Germline values: CDR1 LNHNV, CDR2 YYDKDF (reference sequence). This CDR3 comprises 15 residues. Trimming stripped 5 bases from V and 8 bases from J, with 19 bases between. CDR3 amino acids: CATSEGRLPGYTIYF. The CDR3 coding sequence is TGTGCCACCAGCGAGGGCCGACTGCCGGGGTACACCATATATTTT. The full variable domain, completed using reference TRBV15 and TRBJ1-3, is DAMVIQNPRYQVTQFGKPVTLSCSQTLNHNVMYWYQQKSSQAPKLLFHYYDKDFNNEADTPDNFQSRRPNTSFCFLDIRSPGLGDTAMYLCATSEGRLPGYTIYFGEGSWLTVV.